This record covers a single T cell receptor (beta chain). This sample was included in a study of blood T cell repertoires in COVID-19. About the study: Sources were T cells, B-cell-depleted T cells, or PBMCs; the material itself was cDNA or gDNA.

Per the study methods: Reference gene primer amplification gave estimated nucleated cell counts. Repertoires were generated with immunoSEQ multiplex PCR, while TCRdb's copy carries only in-frame clones and drops some. V and J calls and clone size are as listed in that table; D and trimming were resolved from the DNA. The sample has 80,000 to 100,000 clones, 75% to 85% seen once. This CDR3 is built from 16 residues. The V gene end was trimmed by 6 bases and the J gene end by 6 bases; junction bases not matched to a gene: 15. The chain has TRBV23-1 and TRBJ2-7; TRBD1 matches at 9 bases. TRBV23-1 is an ORF, and what it does is uncertain. The sample comprised peripheral blood. This clonotype was obtained from a man aged 65-85 years with acute or convalescent COVID-19. Written as DNA, the CDR3 is TGCGCCAGCAGAAAAATCCGGAGACAGGGGGGTAGCGAGCAGTACTTC. This gives the protein CASRKIRRQGGSEQYF.